A single T cell receptor (beta chain) is shown here with its context. The antigen is unknown. This specimen belongs to a study of a mutant IDH1 vaccine in newly diagnosed glioma. Study in general: Antecedent treatment encompassed radiotherapy, temozolomide, or their combination; the majority received both.

The time point here: week 47, end of study. In the vaccine, a single dose held 300 ug of the mutant IDH1 20-mer peptide, along with topical imiquimod. The protocol was immunoSEQ multiplex PCR, while the TCRdb copy is restricted to in-frame clones and leaves out a portion. The table includes roughly 38,000 clones, 70% to 85% detected once. This receptor was obtained from a man younger than 30 with glioma. Some clones in this sample may be carry-over from other donors' samples. Sequencing was performed on PBMCs, taken from a glioma patient whose treatment included an IDH1 peptide vaccine.

Here the CDR3 DNA reads TGTGCCAGCGCCCGGACAGGGGCCGGGAGGAATCAGCCCCAGCATTTT. Translated, it gives CASARTGAGRNQPQHF. The chain recombines TRBV18 with TRBJ1-5; 9 nucleotides line up with TRBD1. The V gene's germline CDR1 is KGHSH and CDR2 LQKENI. The ends lost 8 bases at V and 4 bases at J; junction bases unmatched: 12. The CDR3 has 16 amino acids.